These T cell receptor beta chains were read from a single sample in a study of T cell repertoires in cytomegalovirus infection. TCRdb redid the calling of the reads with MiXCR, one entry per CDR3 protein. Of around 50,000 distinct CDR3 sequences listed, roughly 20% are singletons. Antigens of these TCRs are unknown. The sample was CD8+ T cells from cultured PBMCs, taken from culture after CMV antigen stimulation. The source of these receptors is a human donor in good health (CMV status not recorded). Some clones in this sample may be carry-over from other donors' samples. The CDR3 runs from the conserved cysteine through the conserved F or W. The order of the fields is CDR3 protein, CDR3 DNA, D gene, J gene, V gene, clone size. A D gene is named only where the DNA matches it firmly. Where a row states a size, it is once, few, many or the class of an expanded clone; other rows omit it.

CDR3aa: CSVVVSQETQYF
CDR3nt: TGCAGCGTTGTGGTCAGCCAGGAGACCCAGTACTTC
d_gene: .
j_gene: TRBJ2-5
v_gene: TRBV29-1
abundance: many

CDR3aa: CASSHTSGITYEQYF
CDR3nt: TGTGCCAGCAGCCACACTAGCGGGATTACCTACGAGCAGTACTTC
d_gene: TRBD2
j_gene: TRBJ2-7
v_gene: TRBV11-2
abundance: .

CDR3aa: CASRIGERGWGMRITDTQYF
CDR3nt: TGTGCCAGCAGGATCGGGGAGCGGGGCTGGGGCATGAGGATCACAGATACGCAGTATTTT
d_gene: TRBD2
j_gene: TRBJ2-3
v_gene: TRBV7-6
abundance: .

CDR3aa: CASSALQGGITEAFF
CDR3nt: TGTGCCAGCAGCGCTTTGCAGGGGGGGATCACTGAAGCTTTCTTT
d_gene: TRBD1
j_gene: TRBJ1-1
v_gene: TRBV7-9
abundance: .

CDR3aa: CSVVDRAYEQYF
CDR3nt: TGCAGCGTCGTAGACAGAGCCTACGAGCAGTACTTC
d_gene: .
j_gene: TRBJ2-7
v_gene: TRBV29-1
abundance: few

CDR3aa: CASSQRVGQGYNEQFF
CDR3nt: TGCGCCAGCAGCCAACGTGTGGGACAGGGCTACAATGAGCAGTTCTTC
d_gene: TRBD1
j_gene: TRBJ2-1
v_gene: TRBV4-1
abundance: many

CDR3aa: CASSPREDTDTQYF
CDR3nt: TGTGCCAGCAGCCCCAGGGAAGACACAGATACGCAGTATTTT
d_gene: .
j_gene: TRBJ2-3
v_gene: TRBV11-2
abundance: .

CDR3aa: CATRGQGNTGELFF
CDR3nt: TGTGCCACCAGGGGACAGGGGAACACCGGGGAGCTGTTTTTT
d_gene: TRBD1
j_gene: TRBJ2-2
v_gene: TRBV28
abundance: many

CDR3aa: CASSYAFSYEQYF
CDR3nt: TGTGCCAGCAGTTACGCCTTCTCCTACGAGCAGTACTTC
d_gene: .
j_gene: TRBJ2-7
v_gene: TRBV6-2/TRBV6-3
abundance: many

CDR3aa: CASSLGRNTDTQYF
CDR3nt: TGTGCCAGCAGCCTTGGCAGGAACACAGATACGCAGTATTTT
d_gene: .
j_gene: TRBJ2-3
v_gene: TRBV7-8
abundance: many

CDR3aa: CASSLLADNEQFF
CDR3nt: TGTGCCAGCAGCTTACTAGCCGACAATGAGCAGTTCTTC
d_gene: .
j_gene: TRBJ2-1
v_gene: TRBV7-3
abundance: .

CDR3aa: CASSLTLSETQYF
CDR3nt: TGTGCCAGCAGCTTAACTTTGTCAGAGACCCAGTACTTC
d_gene: .
j_gene: TRBJ2-5
v_gene: TRBV7-3
abundance: .

CDR3aa: CASSYTSSSTDTQYF
CDR3nt: TGTGCCAGCAGTTACACGTCTTCTAGCACAGATACGCAGTATTTT
d_gene: .
j_gene: TRBJ2-3
v_gene: TRBV6-5
abundance: .

CDR3aa: CASSLDRESQPQHF
CDR3nt: TGTGCCAGCAGTTTGGACAGGGAAAGCCAGCCCCAGCATTTT
d_gene: TRBD1
j_gene: TRBJ1-5
v_gene: TRBV28
abundance: few

CDR3aa: CATRDSPADTQYF
CDR3nt: TGTGCCACCAGGGACTCTCCGGCAGATACGCAGTATTTT
d_gene: .
j_gene: TRBJ2-3
v_gene: TRBV15
abundance: .

CDR3aa: CASSQDKGQGFEKLFF
CDR3nt: TGTGCCAGCAGCCAAGATAAGGGACAGGGTTTTGAAAAACTGTTTTTT
d_gene: TRBD1
j_gene: TRBJ1-4
v_gene: TRBV4-2
abundance: .

CDR3aa: CASSLTGHSSYEQYF
CDR3nt: TGTGCCAGCAGCCTGACAGGTCATAGCTCCTACGAGCAGTACTTC
d_gene: .
j_gene: TRBJ2-7
v_gene: TRBV27
abundance: many

CDR3aa: CASRASSLGYEQYF
CDR3nt: TGTGCCAGCCGTGCATCTTCGCTGGGCTACGAGCAGTACTTC
d_gene: .
j_gene: TRBJ2-7
v_gene: TRBV7-4
abundance: .

CDR3aa: CASSDQLKREGLRYNEQFF
CDR3nt: TGTGCCAGCAGTGATCAGCTAAAGCGGGAGGGCTTAAGGTACAATGAGCAGTTCTTC
d_gene: TRBD2
j_gene: TRBJ2-1
v_gene: TRBV6-1
abundance: .

CDR3aa: CASSFGADQPQHF
CDR3nt: TGTGCCAGCAGTTTTGGCGCGGATCAGCCCCAGCATTTT
d_gene: .
j_gene: TRBJ1-5
v_gene: TRBV12-3/TRBV12-4
abundance: .

CDR3aa: CASSVTGVKNSPLHF
CDR3nt: TGTGCCAGCAGCGTGACAGGGGTGAAAAATTCACCCCTCCACTTT
d_gene: TRBD1
j_gene: TRBJ1-6
v_gene: TRBV5-4
abundance: medium-sized

CDR3aa: CASSYSSLVPEQFF
CDR3nt: TGTGCCAGCAGTTACTCCTCACTAGTTCCCGAGCAGTTCTTC
d_gene: .
j_gene: TRBJ2-1
v_gene: TRBV6-2/TRBV6-3
abundance: .